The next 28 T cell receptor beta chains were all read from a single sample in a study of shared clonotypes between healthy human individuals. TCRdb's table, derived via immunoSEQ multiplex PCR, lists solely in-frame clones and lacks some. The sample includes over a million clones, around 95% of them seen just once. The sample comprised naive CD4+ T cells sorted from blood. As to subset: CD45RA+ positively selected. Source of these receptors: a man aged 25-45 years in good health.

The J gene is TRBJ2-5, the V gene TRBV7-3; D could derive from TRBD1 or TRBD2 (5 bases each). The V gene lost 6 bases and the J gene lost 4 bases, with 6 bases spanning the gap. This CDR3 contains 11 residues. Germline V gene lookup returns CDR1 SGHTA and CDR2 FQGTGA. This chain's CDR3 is CASSGGETQYF. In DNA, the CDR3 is TGTGCCAGCAGTGGGGGAGAGACCCAGTACTTC. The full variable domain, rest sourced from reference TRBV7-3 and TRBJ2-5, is GAGVSQTPSNKVTEKGKYVELRCDPISGHTALYWYRQSLGQGPEFLIYFQGTGAADDSGLPNDRFFAVRPEGSVSTLKIQRTERGDSAVYLCASSGGETQYFGPGTRLLVL.

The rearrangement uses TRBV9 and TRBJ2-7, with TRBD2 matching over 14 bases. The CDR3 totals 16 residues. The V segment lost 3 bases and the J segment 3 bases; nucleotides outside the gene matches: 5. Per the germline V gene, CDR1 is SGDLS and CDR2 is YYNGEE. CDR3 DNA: TGTGCCAGCAGCGAGGGGACTAGCGGGAGACTCTACGAGCAGTACTTC. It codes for CASSEGTSGRLYEQYF.

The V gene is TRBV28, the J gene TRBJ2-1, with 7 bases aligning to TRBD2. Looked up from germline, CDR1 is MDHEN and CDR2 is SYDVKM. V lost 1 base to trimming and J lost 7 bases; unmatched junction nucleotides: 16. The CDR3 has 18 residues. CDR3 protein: CASSLFVRRTSFENEQFF. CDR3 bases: TGTGCCAGCAGTTTATTTGTGCGGCGGACTAGTTTTGAGAATGAGCAGTTCTTC.

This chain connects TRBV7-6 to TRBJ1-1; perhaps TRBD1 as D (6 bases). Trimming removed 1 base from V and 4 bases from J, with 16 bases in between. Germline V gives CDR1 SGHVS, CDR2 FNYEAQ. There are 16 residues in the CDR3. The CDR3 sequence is CASSLGETGMGTEAFF. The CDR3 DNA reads TGTGCCAGCAGCTTAGGCGAGACAGGTATGGGCACTGAAGCTTTCTTT.

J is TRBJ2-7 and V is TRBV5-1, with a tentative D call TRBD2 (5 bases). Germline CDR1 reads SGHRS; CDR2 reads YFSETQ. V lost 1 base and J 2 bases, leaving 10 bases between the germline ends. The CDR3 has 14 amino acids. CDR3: CASSLSRDAYEQYF. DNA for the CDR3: TGCGCCAGCAGCTTGTCCCGGGATGCCTACGAGCAGTACTTC. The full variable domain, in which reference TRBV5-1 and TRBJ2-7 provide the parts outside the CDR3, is KAGVTQTPRYLIKTRGQQVTLSCSPISGHRSVSWYQQTPGQGLQFLFEYFSETQRNKGNFPGRFSGRQFSNSRSEMNVSTLELGDSALYLCASSLSRDAYEQYFGPGTRLTVT.

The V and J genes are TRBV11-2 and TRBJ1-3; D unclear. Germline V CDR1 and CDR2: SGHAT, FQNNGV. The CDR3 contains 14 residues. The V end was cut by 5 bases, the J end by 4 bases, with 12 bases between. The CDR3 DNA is TGTGCCAGCAGCCCCTTAGGTACCGGAAACACCATATATTTT. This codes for CASSPLGTGNTIYF.

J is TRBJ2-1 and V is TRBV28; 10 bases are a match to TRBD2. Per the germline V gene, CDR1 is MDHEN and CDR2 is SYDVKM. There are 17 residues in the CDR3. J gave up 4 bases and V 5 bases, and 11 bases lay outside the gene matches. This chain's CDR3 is CASSIPTRAGGYNEQFF. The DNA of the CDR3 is TGTGCCAGCAGTATACCGACGAGAGCGGGGGGGTACAATGAGCAGTTCTTC.

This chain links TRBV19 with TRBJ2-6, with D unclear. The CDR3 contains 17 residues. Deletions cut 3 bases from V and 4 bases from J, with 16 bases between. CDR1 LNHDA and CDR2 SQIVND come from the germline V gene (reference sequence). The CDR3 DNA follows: TGTGCCAGTAGTATTCATCTCCCCAGGACCGGGGCCAACGTCCTGACTTTC. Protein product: CASSIHLPRTGANVLTF.

As DNA, the CDR3 is TGTGCCAGCAGCTTGGTGCCCGATCTACCGGGACAGGTACCTTCTTGGCAGTACTTC. This codes for CASSLVPDLPGQVPSWQYF. J is TRBJ2-7 and V is TRBV5-6; 8 bases align to TRBD1. Germline V gives CDR1 SGHDT, CDR2 YYEEEE. With V trimmed by 0 bases and J by 9 bases, 23 bases remained unmatched. There are 19 residues in the CDR3.

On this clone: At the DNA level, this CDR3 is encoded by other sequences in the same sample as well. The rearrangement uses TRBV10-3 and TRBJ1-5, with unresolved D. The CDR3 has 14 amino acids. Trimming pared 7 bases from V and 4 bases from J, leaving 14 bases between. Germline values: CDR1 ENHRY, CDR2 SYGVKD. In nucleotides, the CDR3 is TGTGCCATCAAAGGCAGCTCTTCAAATCAGCCCCAGCATTTT. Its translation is CAIKGSSSNQPQHF.

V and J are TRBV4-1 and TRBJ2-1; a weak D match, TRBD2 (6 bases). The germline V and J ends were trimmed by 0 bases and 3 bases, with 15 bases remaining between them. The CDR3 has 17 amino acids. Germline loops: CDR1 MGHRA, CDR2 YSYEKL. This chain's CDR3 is CASSQDNRDLYYNEQFF. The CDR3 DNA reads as TGCGCCAGCAGCCAAGATAATAGGGACTTATACTACAATGAGCAGTTCTTC.

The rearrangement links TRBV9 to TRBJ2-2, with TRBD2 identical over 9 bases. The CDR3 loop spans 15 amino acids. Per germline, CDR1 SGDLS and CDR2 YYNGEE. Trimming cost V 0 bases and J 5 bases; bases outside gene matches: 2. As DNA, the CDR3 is TGTGCCAGCAGCGTAGGTGGACTAGCGACCGGGGAGCTGTTTTTT. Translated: CASSVGGLATGELFF.

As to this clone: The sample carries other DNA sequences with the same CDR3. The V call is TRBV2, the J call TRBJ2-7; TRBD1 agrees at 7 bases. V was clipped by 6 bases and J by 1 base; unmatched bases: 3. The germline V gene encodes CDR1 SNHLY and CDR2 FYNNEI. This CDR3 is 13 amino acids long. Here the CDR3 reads CASRGDSSYEQYF. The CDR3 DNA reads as TGTGCCAGCAGGGGGGACAGTTCCTACGAGCAGTACTTC. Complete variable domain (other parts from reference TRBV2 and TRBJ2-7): EPEVTQTPSHQVTQMGQEVILRCVPISNHLYFYWYRQILGQKVEFLVSFYNNEISEKSEIFDDQFSVERPDGSNFTLKIRSTKLEDSAMYFCASRGDSSYEQYFGPGTRLTVT.

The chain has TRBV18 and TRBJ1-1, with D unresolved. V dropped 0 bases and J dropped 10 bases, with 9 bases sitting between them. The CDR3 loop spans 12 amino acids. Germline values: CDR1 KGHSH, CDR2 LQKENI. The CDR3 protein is CASSPPSSLAFF. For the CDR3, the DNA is TGTGCCAGCTCACCACCTTCGTCCCTAGCTTTCTTT.

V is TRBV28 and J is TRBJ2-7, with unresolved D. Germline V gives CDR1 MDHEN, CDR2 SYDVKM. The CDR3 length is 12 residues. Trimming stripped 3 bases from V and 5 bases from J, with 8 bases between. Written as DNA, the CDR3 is TGTGCCAGCAGTTTGATCACCCACGAGCAGTACTTC. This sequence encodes CASSLITHEQYF. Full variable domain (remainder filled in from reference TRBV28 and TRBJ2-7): DVKVTQSSRYLVKRTGEKVFLECVQDMDHENMFWYRQDPGLGLRLIYFSYDVKMKEKGDIPEGYSVSREKKERFSLILESASTNQTSMYLCASSLITHEQYFGPGTRLTVT.

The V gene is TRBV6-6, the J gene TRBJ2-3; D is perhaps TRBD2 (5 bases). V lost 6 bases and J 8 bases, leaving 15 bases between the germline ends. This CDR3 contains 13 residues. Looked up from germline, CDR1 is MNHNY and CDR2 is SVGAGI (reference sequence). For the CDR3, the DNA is TGTGCCAGCAGCCAAACCGCCGGGGTTACGCAGTATTTT. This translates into CASSQTAGVTQYF.

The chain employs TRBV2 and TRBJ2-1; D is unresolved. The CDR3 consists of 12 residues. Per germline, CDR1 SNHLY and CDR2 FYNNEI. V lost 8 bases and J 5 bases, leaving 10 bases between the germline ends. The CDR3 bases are TGTGCCAGCTGGGCTTCCCACAATGAGCAGTTCTTC. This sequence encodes CASWASHNEQFF.

The CDR3 sequence is CASGLGAAGNTIYF. Here the CDR3 DNA reads TGTGCCAGTGGTCTCGGGGCTGCTGGAAACACCATATATTTT. The rearrangement uses TRBV19 and TRBJ1-3; D perhaps matches TRBD1 (5 bases). Between the trimmed V and J ends, which lost 8 bases and 2 bases, there was a span of 13 bases. The CDR3 spans 14 residues. Germline CDR1 LNHDA, CDR2 SQIVND (reference sequence).

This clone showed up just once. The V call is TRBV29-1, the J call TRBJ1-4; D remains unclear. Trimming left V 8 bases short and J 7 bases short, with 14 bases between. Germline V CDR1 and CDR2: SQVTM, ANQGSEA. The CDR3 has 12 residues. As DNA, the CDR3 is TGCAGCAGCGCCATTGGCGGTGAAAAACTGTTTTTT. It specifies CSSAIGGEKLFF.

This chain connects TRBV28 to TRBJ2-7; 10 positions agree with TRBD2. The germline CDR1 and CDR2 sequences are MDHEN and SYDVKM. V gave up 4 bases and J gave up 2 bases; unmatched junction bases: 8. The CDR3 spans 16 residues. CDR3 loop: CASSSHLAGDAYEQYF. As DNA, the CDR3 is TGTGCCAGCAGTTCCCATCTAGCGGGAGACGCCTACGAGCAGTACTTC.

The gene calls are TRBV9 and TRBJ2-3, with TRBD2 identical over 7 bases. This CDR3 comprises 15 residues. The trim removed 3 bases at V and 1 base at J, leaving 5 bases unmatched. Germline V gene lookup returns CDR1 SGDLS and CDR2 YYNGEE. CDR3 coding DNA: TGTGCCAGCAGCGGCGCGGGAGCCCGCACAGATACGCAGTATTTT. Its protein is CASSGAGARTDTQYF.

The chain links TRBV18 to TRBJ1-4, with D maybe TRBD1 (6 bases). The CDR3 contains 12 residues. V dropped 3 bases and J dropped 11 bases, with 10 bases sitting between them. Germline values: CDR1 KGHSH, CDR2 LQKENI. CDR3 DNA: TGTGCCAGCTCACCTGCAGGGGCCAAACTGTTTTTT. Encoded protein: CASSPAGAKLFF. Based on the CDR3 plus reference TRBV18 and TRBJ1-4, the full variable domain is NAGVMQNPRHLVRRRGQEARLRCSPMKGHSHVYWYRQLPEEGLKFMVYLQKENIIDESGMPKERFSAEFPKEGPSILRIQQVVRGDSAAYFCASSPAGAKLFFGSGTQLSVL.

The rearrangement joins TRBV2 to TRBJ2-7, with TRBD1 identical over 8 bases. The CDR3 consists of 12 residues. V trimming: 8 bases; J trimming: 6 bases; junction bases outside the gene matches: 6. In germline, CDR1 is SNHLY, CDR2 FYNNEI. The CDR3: CASGDRGGEQYF. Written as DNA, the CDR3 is TGTGCCAGCGGAGACAGGGGCGGCGAGCAGTACTTC.

CDR3 DNA sequence: TGTGCCAGCAGTGCTGCAGGGGGCGGCCCGATTCAGAACACTGAAGCTTTCTTT. Translating gives CASSAAGGGPIQNTEAFF. V gene TRBV28 combines with J gene TRBJ1-1; 8 bases fit TRBD1. V shed 5 bases, J shed 1 base, and the junction held 15 bases outside the gene matches. Germline assignment: CDR1 MDHEN and CDR2 SYDVKM. The CDR3 contains 18 residues.

The CDR3, as DNA: TGTGCCAGCAGCTATGGTATAGGACTAGCTGGCAATGAGCAGTTCTTC. Amino acids: CASSYGIGLAGNEQFF. V and J are TRBV7-8 and TRBJ2-1, with 8 bases fitting TRBD2. Losses at the gene ends were 4 bases for V and 6 bases for J; bases not matched to a gene: 11. CDR1 SGHVS and CDR2 FQNEAQ come from the germline V gene. The length of the CDR3 is 16 residues.

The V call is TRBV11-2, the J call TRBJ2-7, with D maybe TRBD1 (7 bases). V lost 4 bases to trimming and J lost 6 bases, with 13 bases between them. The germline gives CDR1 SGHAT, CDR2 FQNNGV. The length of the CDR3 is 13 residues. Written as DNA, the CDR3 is TGTGCCAGCAGCTCGCAGGGGGGAGGCGAGCAGTACTTC. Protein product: CASSSQGGGEQYF. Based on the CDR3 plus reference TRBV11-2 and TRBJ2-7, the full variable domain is EAGVAQSPRYKIIEKRQSVAFWCNPISGHATLYWYQQILGQGPKLLIQFQNNGVVDDSQLPKDRFSAERLKGVDSTLKIQPAKLEDSAVYLCASSSQGGGEQYFGPGTRLTVT.

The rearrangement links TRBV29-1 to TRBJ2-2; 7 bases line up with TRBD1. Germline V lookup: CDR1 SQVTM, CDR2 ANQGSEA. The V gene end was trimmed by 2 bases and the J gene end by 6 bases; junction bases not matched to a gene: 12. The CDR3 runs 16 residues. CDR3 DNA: TGCAGCGTTGAAATCGGAGACAGGGCATTATCCGGGGAGCTGTTTTTT. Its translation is CSVEIGDRALSGELFF.

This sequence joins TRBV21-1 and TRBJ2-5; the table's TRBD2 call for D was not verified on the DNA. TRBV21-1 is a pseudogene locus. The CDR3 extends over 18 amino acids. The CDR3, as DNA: TGTGCCAGCAGCAATCCCAGTCTAAGCGGGAGGTGGGCGAAGACCCAGTACTTC. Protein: CASSNPSLSGRWAKTQYF.